Described below is a single TCR beta chain sequence and its context. Its matching antigen is unknown. This CDR3 comprises 14 residues. V dropped 4 bases and J dropped 1 base, with 9 bases sitting between them. Germline CDR1 and CDR2: SGHVS and FQNEAQ. PCRs were each spiked with synthetic TCR analog templates. Clones were sequenced by immunoSEQ multiplex PCR, and TCRdb holds only the in-frame ones, with some missing. The data contain 35,000 to 45,000 clones, approximately 80% of them seen just once; the ten biggest clones take up 10% to 13%. These data belong to a study of PD-L1 blockade in urothelial cancer. Findings of the study overall: Pretreatment clonality of the blood TCR repertoire below the median was predictive of superior survival. Larger 3-week expansion of tumor-associated blood clones was seen in durable-benefit patients.

Time point defined: peripheral blood 6 weeks after treatment start. Patients suffered from locally advanced or metastatic urothelial carcinoma. The receptor's source is a man aged 40-49 years with urothelial cancer. The V call is TRBV7-8, the J call TRBJ2-3, with D hard to call. Sequences were derived from PBMCs, sampled around atezolizumab (anti-PD-L1) treatment. This CDR3 is CASSYWPRTDTQYF. The CDR3 DNA reads TGTGCCAGCAGCTATTGGCCCCGCACAGATACGCAGTATTTT.